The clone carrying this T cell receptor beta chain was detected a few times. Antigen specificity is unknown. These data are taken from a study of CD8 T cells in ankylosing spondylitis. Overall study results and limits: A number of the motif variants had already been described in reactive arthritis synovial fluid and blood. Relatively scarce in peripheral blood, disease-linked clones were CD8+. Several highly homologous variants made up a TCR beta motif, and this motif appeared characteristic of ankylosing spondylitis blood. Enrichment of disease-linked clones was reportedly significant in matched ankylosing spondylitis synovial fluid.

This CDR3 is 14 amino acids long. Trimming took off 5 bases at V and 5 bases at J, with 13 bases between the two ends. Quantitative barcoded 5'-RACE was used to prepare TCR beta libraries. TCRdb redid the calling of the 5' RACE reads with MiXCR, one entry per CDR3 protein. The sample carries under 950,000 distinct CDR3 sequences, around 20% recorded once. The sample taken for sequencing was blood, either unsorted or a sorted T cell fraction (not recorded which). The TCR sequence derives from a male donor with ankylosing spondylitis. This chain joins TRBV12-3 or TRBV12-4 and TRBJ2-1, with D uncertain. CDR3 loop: CASSREVIDNEQFF. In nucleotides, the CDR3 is TGTGCCAGCAGTCGAGAGGTTATAGACAATGAGCAGTTCTTC.